The 20 T cell receptor beta chains given below trace back to one sample, sequenced in a study of Tregs in tolerant kidney transplant recipients. Generated by immunoSEQ multiplex PCR, the TCRdb table keeps only in-frame clones and is missing some. The profile shows fewer than 80,000 clones, less than 98% of them singletons. Material: CD4+ T cells from blood, obtained before the transplant. The receptors were gathered from a human donor who received a combined kidney and bone marrow transplant.

The chain uses TRBV7-4 and TRBJ1-4, with TRBD1 identical over 9 bases. The CDR3 contains 17 residues. Germline values: CDR1 SGHVT, CDR2 SQSDAQ. The trim removed 0 bases at V and 0 bases at J, leaving 2 bases unmatched. The CDR3 DNA reads TGTGCCAGCAGCTTAGCGCGGGACAGGGCAACTAATGAAAAACTGTTTTTT. Amino acids: CASSLARDRATNEKLFF.

This rearrangement joins TRBV11-2 to TRBJ2-7; D might be TRBD2 (5 bases). Deletions cut 4 bases from V and 7 bases from J, with 20 bases between. Looked up from germline, CDR1 is SGHAT and CDR2 is FQNNGV. The CDR3 is 15 amino acids. The CDR3 loop reads CASSSLAGGGREQYF. For the CDR3, the DNA is TGTGCCAGCAGCTCCTTAGCTGGAGGAGGTCGGGAGCAGTACTTC.

V usage is TRBV11-1 and J usage is TRBJ2-3; 11 nucleotides line up with TRBD2. The CDR3 totals 15 residues. The germline V gene has CDR1 SGHAT and CDR2 FQDESV (reference sequence). V lost 4 bases, J lost 5 bases, and 5 bases stayed unmatched. The CDR3 loop is CASSSLAGGRDTQYF. The CDR3 nucleotides are TGTGCCAGCAGCTCTTTAGCGGGAGGGCGAGATACGCAGTATTTT.

This chain links TRBV7-2 with TRBJ1-2, with unresolved D. This CDR3 is built from 13 residues. Per germline, CDR1 SGHTA and CDR2 FQGNSA. Trimming removed 0 bases from V and 7 bases from J, with 9 bases in between. The CDR3 protein is CASSLAGRGGYTF. The CDR3 DNA is TGTGCCAGCAGCTTAGCAGGGCGGGGTGGCTACACCTTC.

This chain uses TRBV7-8 with TRBJ1-5; 7 nucleotides agree with TRBD1. Germline V lookup: CDR1 SGHVS, CDR2 FQNEAQ. The CDR3 is 13 amino acids. V was pared by 5 bases and J by 9 bases, with 7 bases of the junction left unmatched. The chain's CDR3 is CASSPYRGAPQHF. The CDR3 DNA sequence: TGTGCCAGCAGCCCCTACAGGGGTGCGCCCCAGCATTTT.

The rearrangement links TRBV10-1 to TRBJ1-1; 8 bases fit TRBD1. Germline V gene sequence: CDR1 WNHNN, CDR2 SYGVQD (reference sequence). J gave up 0 bases and V 6 bases, and 6 bases lay outside the gene matches. This CDR3 has 15 amino acids. The CDR3 loop reads CASRRTGPMNTEAFF. For the CDR3, the DNA is TGCGCCAGCAGGAGGACAGGGCCCATGAACACTGAAGCTTTCTTT.

The CDR3 loop reads CASRKRAGVLSDEQFF. The CDR3 DNA is TGTGCCAGTAGGAAAAGAGCGGGAGTTCTCTCGGATGAGCAGTTCTTC. The chain uses TRBV19 and TRBJ2-1, with 8 nucleotides matching TRBD2. V shed 6 bases, J shed 8 bases, and the junction held 15 bases outside the gene matches. The CDR3 spans 16 residues. The germline CDR1 and CDR2 sequences are LNHDA and SQIVND (reference sequence).

The chain joins TRBV30 to TRBJ2-1; 7 bases are a match to TRBD1. This CDR3 spans 13 amino acids. The germline V gene has CDR1 GTSNPN and CDR2 SVGIG (reference sequence). J was trimmed by 9 bases and V by 5 bases; bases with no gene match: 10. This CDR3 reads CAWAGQANGEQFF. The DNA for the CDR3 is TGTGCCTGGGCCGGACAGGCAAACGGTGAGCAGTTCTTC.

CDR3 residues: CASSLDWGGGDDEQYF. DNA for the CDR3: TGCGCCAGCAGCTTGGATTGGGGAGGGGGGGATGACGAGCAGTACTTC. The chain combines TRBV5-1 with TRBJ2-7; D is possibly TRBD2 (7 bases). The CDR3 loop spans 16 amino acids. Germline loops: CDR1 SGHRS, CDR2 YFSETQ. V was trimmed by 0 bases and J by 5 bases, leaving 18 bases between them.

The chain is built from TRBV11-2 and TRBJ2-5; TRBD2 is a possible D gene (6 bases). Germline V CDR1 and CDR2: SGHAT, FQNNGV. The CDR3 has 16 residues. Trimming cost V 0 bases and J 1 base, with 12 bases left between them. This CDR3 is CASSLDGRWGQETQYF. CDR3 bases: TGTGCCAGCAGCTTAGATGGGAGGTGGGGCCAAGAGACCCAGTACTTC.

This chain joins TRBV7-6 and TRBJ2-7; 13 positions agree with TRBD2. CDR3 length: 15 residues. CDR1 SGHVS and CDR2 FNYEAQ come from the germline V gene. V dropped 2 bases and J dropped 9; count of bases not matched to a gene: 7. CDR3 loop: CASSLKSGLAGVQYF. DNA for the CDR3: TGTGCCAGCAGCTTAAAGTCTGGACTAGCGGGAGTGCAGTACTTC.

The chain uses TRBV19 and TRBJ1-4, with D perhaps matching TRBD1 (6 bases). The CDR3 sequence is 14 residues long. CDR1 is LNHDA, CDR2 SQIVND, per germline (reference sequence). The V and J ends lost 3 bases and 8 bases respectively, with 13 bases between them. Written as DNA, the CDR3 is TGTGCCAGTAGTATTCGACAGGTGAAAGAAAAACTGTTTTTT. Translating gives CASSIRQVKEKLFF.

The J gene is TRBJ1-1, the V gene TRBV7-2, with 8 bases matching TRBD1. J lost 1 base, V lost 5 bases, and 6 bases had no gene match. The length of the CDR3 is 15 residues. Germline V lookup: CDR1 SGHTA, CDR2 FQGNSA. CDR3 loop: CASSLRTGTNTEAFF. CDR3 nucleotide sequence: TGTGCCAGCAGCCTACGGACAGGGACGAACACTGAAGCTTTCTTT.

The J gene is TRBJ2-1, the V gene TRBV5-1; the D is unclear. Per the germline V gene, CDR1 is SGHRS and CDR2 is YFSETQ. The CDR3 runs to 14 residues. Trimming removed 0 bases from V and 6 bases from J, with 10 bases in between. The CDR3 nucleotides are TGCGCCAGCAGCTTGGTACCCAACGGCAATGAGCAGTTCTTC. This codes for CASSLVPNGNEQFF.

The V call is TRBV5-4, the J call TRBJ2-7, with 7 bases fitting TRBD2. Germline V gene lookup returns CDR1 SGHNT and CDR2 YYREEE (reference sequence). The CDR3 extends over 16 amino acids. The junction had 11 bases not matched to a gene; V was cut back by 4 bases and J by 1 base. The chain's CDR3 is CASSPGGAEPSYEQYF. In nucleotides, the CDR3 is TGTGCCAGCAGCCCGGGGGGAGCCGAGCCGTCCTACGAGCAGTACTTC. Complete variable domain (other parts from reference TRBV5-4 and TRBJ2-7): ETGVTQSPTHLIKTRGQQVTLRCSSQSGHNTVSWYQQALGQGPQFIFQYYREEENGRGNFPPRFSGLQFPNYSSELNVNALELDDSALYLCASSPGGAEPSYEQYFGPGTRLTVT.

In its sample, this clone was seen once. V usage is TRBV9 and J usage is TRBJ2-3; weak D call: TRBD2 (7 bases). CDR3 length equals 16 residues. V gave up 3 bases and J gave up 5 bases, with 19 bases separating them. In germline, CDR1 is SGDLS, CDR2 YYNGEE. The CDR3 loop is CASSARVRGAIDTQYF. CDR3 DNA: TGTGCCAGCAGCGCTAGGGTCCGGGGGGCGATAGATACGCAGTATTTT.

The chain employs TRBV30 and TRBJ2-2; TRBD2 matches at 7 bases. V shed 4 bases and J 5 bases; nucleotides not matched to a gene: 7. This CDR3 has 14 amino acids. CDR1 is GTSNPN and CDR2 is SVGIG in the germline V gene (reference sequence). CDR3 protein: CAWTRGSLTGELFF. The CDR3 bases are TGTGCCTGGACCCGCGGGAGTTTGACCGGGGAGCTGTTTTTT.

The chain recombines TRBV19 with TRBJ1-2; a possible D gene is TRBD1 (6 bases). The CDR3 has 14 residues. In germline, CDR1 is LNHDA, CDR2 SQIVND (reference sequence). Deletions cut 4 bases from V and 3 bases from J, with 12 bases between. The CDR3 nucleotides read TGTGCCAGTAGTACCTCACAGGGTTACTATGGCTACACCTTC. This codes for CASSTSQGYYGYTF.

The J gene is TRBJ2-2, the V gene TRBV4-2; D perhaps matches TRBD2 (6 bases). V shed 2 bases and J shed 4 bases, with 17 bases lying between them. The CDR3 is 17 residues long. Germline V lookup: CDR1 LGHNA, CDR2 YNFKEQ. CDR3 DNA: TGTGCCAGCAGCCAAAAGGCGGGCGGGGTAGGCACCGGGGAGCTGTTTTTT. Protein sequence: CASSQKAGGVGTGELFF.

V usage is TRBV7-9 and J usage is TRBJ1-3, with D tentatively TRBD1 (5 bases). CDR1 SEHNR and CDR2 FQNEAQ come from the germline V gene (reference sequence). The CDR3 totals 14 residues. V was shortened by 3 bases and J by 0 bases, with 6 bases between the two germline ends. As DNA, the CDR3 is TGTGCCAGCAGCTTTCAGGGCTCTGGAAACACCATATATTTT. Protein: CASSFQGSGNTIYF.